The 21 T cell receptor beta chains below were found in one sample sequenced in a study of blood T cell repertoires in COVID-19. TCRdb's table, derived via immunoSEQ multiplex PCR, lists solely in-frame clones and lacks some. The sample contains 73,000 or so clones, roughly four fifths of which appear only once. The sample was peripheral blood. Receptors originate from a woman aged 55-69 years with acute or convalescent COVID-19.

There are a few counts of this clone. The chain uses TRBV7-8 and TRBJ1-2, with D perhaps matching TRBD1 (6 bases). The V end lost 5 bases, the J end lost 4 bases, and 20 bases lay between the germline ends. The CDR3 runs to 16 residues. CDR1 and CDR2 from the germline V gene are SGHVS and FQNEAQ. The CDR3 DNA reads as TGTGCCAGCAGCGTAGTCGCGACAGGTCGCGGCTATGGCTACACCTTC. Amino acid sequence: CASSVVATGRGYGYTF.

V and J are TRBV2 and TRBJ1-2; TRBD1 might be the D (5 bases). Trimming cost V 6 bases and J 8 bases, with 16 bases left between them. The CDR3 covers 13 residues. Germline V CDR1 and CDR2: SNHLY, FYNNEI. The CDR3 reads CASRAGIVQGYTF. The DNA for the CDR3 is TGTGCCAGCAGGGCAGGGATCGTCCAAGGCTACACCTTC. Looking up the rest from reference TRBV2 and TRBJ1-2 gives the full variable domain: EPEVTQTPSHQVTQMGQEVILRCVPISNHLYFYWYRQILGQKVEFLVSFYNNEISEKSEIFDDQFSVERPDGSNFTLKIRSTKLEDSAMYFCASRAGIVQGYTFGSGTRLTVV.

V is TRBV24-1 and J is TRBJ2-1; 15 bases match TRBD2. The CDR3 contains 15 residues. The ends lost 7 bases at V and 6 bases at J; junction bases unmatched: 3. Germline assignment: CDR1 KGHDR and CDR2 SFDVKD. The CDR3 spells CATSGTSGGINEQFF. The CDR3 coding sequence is TGTGCCACCAGCGGGACTAGCGGGGGGATCAATGAGCAGTTCTTC.

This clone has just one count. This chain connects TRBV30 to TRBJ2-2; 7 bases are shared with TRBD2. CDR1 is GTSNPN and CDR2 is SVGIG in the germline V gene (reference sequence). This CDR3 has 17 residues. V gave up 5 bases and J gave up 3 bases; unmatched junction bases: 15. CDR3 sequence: CAWGTGVAGLYTGELFF. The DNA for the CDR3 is TGTGCCTGGGGGACCGGAGTAGCGGGTCTGTACACCGGGGAGCTGTTTTTT.

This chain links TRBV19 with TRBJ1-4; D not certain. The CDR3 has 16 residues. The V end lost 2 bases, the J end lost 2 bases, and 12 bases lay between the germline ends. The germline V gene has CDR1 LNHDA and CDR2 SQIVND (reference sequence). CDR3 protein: CASSIPGFGTNEKLFF. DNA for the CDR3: TGTGCCAGTAGTATACCAGGTTTTGGGACTAATGAAAAACTGTTTTTT.

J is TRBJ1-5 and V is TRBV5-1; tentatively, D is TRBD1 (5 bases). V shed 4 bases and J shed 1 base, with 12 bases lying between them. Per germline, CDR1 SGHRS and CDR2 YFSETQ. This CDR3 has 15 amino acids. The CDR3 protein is CASSPTAGSNQPQHF. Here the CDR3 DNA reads TGCGCCAGCAGCCCGACCGCAGGGAGCAATCAGCCCCAGCATTTT.

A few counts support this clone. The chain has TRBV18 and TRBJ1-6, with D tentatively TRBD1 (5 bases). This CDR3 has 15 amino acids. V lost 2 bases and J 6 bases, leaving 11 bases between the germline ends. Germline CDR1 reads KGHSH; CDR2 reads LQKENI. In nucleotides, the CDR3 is TGTGCCAGCTCACCATTAGACAGCTTTAATTCACCCCTCCACTTT. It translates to CASSPLDSFNSPLHF.

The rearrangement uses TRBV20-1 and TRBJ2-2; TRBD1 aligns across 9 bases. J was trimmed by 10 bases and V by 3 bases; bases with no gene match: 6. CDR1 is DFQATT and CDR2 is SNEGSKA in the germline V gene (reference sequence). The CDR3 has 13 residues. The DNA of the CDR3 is TGCAGTGCTAGTCGGGGACAGGGTCAGGAGCTGTTTTTT. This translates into CSASRGQGQELFF.

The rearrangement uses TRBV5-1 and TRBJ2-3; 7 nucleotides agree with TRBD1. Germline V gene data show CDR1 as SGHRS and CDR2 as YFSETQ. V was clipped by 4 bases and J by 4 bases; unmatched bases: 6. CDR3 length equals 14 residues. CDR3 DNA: TGCGCCAGCAGCCCCTGGGACAGCCCAGATACGCAGTATTTT. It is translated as CASSPWDSPDTQYF.

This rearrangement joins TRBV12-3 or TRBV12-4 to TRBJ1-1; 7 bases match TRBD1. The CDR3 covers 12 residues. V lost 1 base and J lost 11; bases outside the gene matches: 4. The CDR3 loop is CASSLGQGRAFF. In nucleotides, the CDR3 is TGTGCCAGCAGTTTAGGACAGGGTCGCGCTTTCTTT.

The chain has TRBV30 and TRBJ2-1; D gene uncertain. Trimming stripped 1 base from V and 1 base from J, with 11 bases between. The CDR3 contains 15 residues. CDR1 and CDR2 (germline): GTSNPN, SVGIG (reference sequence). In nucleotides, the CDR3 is TGTGCCTGGAGTGAAGTTGGCGGTTCCTACAATGAGCAGTTCTTC. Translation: CAWSEVGGSYNEQFF.

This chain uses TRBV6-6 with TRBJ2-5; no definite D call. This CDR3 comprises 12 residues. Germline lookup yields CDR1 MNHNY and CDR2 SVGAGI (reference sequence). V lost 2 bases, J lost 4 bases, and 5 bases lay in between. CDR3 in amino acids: CASSYRSETQYF. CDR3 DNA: TGTGCCAGCAGTTACCGGTCAGAGACCCAGTACTTC.

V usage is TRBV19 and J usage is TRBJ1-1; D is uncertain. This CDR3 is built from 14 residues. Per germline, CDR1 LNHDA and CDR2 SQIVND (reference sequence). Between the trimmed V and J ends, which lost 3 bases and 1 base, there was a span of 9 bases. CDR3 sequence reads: CASSILDANTEAFF. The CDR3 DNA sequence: TGTGCCAGTAGTATTCTAGACGCGAACACTGAAGCTTTCTTT.

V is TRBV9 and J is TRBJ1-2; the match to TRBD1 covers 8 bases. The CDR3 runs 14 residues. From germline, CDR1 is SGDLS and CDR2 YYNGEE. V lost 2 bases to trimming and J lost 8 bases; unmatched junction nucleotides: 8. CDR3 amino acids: CASSVGQGGSGYTF. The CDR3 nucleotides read TGTGCCAGCAGCGTTGGACAGGGCGGTAGCGGCTACACCTTC.

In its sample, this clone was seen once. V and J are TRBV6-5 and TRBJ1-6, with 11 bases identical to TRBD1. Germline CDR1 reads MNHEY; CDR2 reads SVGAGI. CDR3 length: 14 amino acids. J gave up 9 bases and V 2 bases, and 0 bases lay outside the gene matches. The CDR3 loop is CASSYGTGGSPLHF. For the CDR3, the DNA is TGTGCCAGCAGTTACGGGACAGGGGGTTCACCCCTCCACTTT.

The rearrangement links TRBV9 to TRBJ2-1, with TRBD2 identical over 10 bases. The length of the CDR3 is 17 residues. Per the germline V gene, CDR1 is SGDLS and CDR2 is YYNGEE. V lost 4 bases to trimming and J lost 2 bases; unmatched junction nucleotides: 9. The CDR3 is CASSLTSLAGAYNEQFF. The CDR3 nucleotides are TGTGCCAGCAGCCTCACTTCCCTAGCGGGGGCCTACAATGAGCAGTTCTTC.

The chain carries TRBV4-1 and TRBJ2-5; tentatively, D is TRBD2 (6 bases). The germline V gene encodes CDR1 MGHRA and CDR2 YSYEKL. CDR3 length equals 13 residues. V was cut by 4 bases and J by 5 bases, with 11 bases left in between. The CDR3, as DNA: TGCGCCAGCAGCCCGGGAGAACTTGAGACCCAGTACTTC. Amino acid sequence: CASSPGELETQYF.

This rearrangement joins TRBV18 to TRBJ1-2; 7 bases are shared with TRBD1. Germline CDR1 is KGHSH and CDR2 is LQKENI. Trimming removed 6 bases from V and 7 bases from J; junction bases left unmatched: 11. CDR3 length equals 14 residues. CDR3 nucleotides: TGTGCCAGCTCGCCTTACGACAGGGCGGGTGGCTACACCTTC. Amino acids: CASSPYDRAGGYTF.

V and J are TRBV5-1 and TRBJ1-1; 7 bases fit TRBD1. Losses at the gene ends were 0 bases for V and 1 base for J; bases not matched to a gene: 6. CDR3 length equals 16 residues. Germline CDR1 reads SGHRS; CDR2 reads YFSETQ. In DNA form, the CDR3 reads TGCGCCAGCAGCTTGGCCCCACAGGGGTCGAACACTGAAGCTTTCTTT. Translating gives CASSLAPQGSNTEAFF. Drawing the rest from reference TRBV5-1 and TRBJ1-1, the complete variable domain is KAGVTQTPRYLIKTRGQQVTLSCSPISGHRSVSWYQQTPGQGLQFLFEYFSETQRNKGNFPGRFSGRQFSNSRSEMNVSTLELGDSALYLCASSLAPQGSNTEAFFGQGTRLTVV.

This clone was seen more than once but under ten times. The CDR3 spells CASSYVRDFHTDTQYF. The DNA of the CDR3 is TGTGCCAGCAGTTACGTCCGGGACTTCCACACAGATACGCAGTATTTT. V and J are TRBV6-5 and TRBJ2-3; possible D gene TRBD2, 6 bases. Trimming stripped 2 bases from V and 2 bases from J, with 14 bases between. CDR3 size: 16 residues. The germline V gene encodes CDR1 MNHEY and CDR2 SVGAGI.

CDR3 in amino acids: CATSVGQGMINEQFF. In DNA form, the CDR3 reads TGTGCCACCAGTGTAGGGCAGGGGATGATCAATGAGCAGTTCTTC. V usage is TRBV24-1 and J usage is TRBJ2-1; TRBD1 might be the D (6 bases). The CDR3 extends over 15 amino acids. Germline-derived CDR1 and CDR2 are KGHDR and SFDVKD. V was shortened by 5 bases and J by 6 bases, with 16 bases between the two germline ends.